This TCR beta chain was profiled in a study of T cells in women clearing cervical HPV infection. The table came from immunoSEQ multiplex PCR; TCRdb's copy has only in-frame clones and leaves some out. The sample totals 12,000 or so clones. Germline CDR1 SGHRS, CDR2 YFSETQ. The CDR3 contains 13 residues. V gave up 4 bases and J gave up 4 bases, with 11 bases separating them. As to this clone: Read sequence stops 3 residues before the CDR3 end, and the germline J gene provides the missing end.

The receptor was derived from a woman aged 18 to 75 with a cervical HPV16 infection that either progressed to CIN3+ or cleared (not recorded which). The specimen was blood buffy coat. V is TRBV5-1 and J is TRBJ1-1; no clear D gene. CDR3 sequence reads: CASSPQSPTEAFF. CDR3 DNA, as far as it was read: TGCGCCAGCAGCCCCCAGTCTCCCACTGAA.